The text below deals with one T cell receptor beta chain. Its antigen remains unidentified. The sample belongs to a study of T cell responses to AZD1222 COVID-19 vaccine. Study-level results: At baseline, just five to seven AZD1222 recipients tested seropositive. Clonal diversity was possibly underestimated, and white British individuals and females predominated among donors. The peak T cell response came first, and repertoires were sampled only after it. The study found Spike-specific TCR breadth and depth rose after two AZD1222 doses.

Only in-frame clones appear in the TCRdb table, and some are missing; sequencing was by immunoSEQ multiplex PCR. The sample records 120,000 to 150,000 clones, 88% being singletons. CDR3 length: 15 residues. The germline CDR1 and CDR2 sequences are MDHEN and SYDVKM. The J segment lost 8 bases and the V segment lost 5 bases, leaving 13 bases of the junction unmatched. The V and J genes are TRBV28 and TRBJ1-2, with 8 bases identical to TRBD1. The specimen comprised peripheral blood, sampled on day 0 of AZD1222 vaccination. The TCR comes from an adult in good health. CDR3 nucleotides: TGTGCCAGCAGTGCCCCCCCCAGGGGGCTAAAGGGCTACACCTTC. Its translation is CASSAPPRGLKGYTF.